This T cell receptor beta chain stems from a study of shared T cell receptors in the human thymus. Assay used: immunoSEQ multiplex PCR; TCRdb lists only in-frame clones, some missing. Here the sample spans about 540,000 clones, around 82% being singletons. V lost 2 bases and J 3 bases, leaving 12 bases between the germline ends. This CDR3 is built from 15 residues. Germline V gene lookup returns CDR1 LGHNA and CDR2 YNFKEQ. These same data were also listed under a study on human thymus T cells. From that paper: Immunologically healthy infants in Finland undergoing congenital heart defect surgery were the donors. Resections from corrective heart surgery provided thymus tissue. V and J gene usage appeared biased in thymic and blood repertoires. Related research found strongly overlapping thymic repertoires in unrelated individuals.

The source material was thymocytes. The source of this sequence is a boy less than two years old with a congenital heart defect. V is TRBV4-2 and J is TRBJ2-3; D is uncertain. The CDR3 sequence is CASSQPLSFTDTQYF. In DNA form, the CDR3 reads TGTGCCAGCAGCCAACCTCTTTCCTTTACAGATACGCAGTATTTT.